This T cell receptor beta chain originates from a study of T cells expressing NK-cell markers. Study-wide background: The authors derived TCR beta repertoires from sorted CD3+CD56+NKG2C+, CD3+CD56+NKG2C- and CD3+CD56-NKG2C+ T cells. Seven of the eight sequenced donors were classified as HCMV-seropositive, and one was classified as seronegative.

Overall study findings and caveats: Topping the CD3+CD56-NKG2C+ fraction as well were these clonotypes, in a few donors.

As the method of synthesis, 5'RACE template switching with UMIs yielded TCR beta cDNA. TCRdb re-called the 5' RACE reads and gives one entry per CDR3 protein, without DNA. This listing includes a few hundred thousand distinct CDR3 sequences. In the case of this clonotype: Its antigen remains unknown.

The sample consisted of blood T cells: a sorted CD56 or NKG2C T cell subset, CD4+ or CD8+ T cells, or bulk PBMC T cells (not recorded which). The TCR comes from a man aged 18 to 29 in good health.

The CDR3 here is CASSGGREAGELFF. The genes are TRBV12-3 or TRBV12-4 and TRBJ2-2; no DNA is available, so the TRBD1 call from TCRdb remains unchecked. CDR3 length equals 14 residues.